Described below is a single TCR beta chain sequence and its context. This clone's antigen is unknown. It has no much larger one-base neighbor in the sample; base qualities were not kept. The immunoSEQ Assay, a bias-controlled multiplex PCR, was used to amplify TCRbeta CDR3 regions from genomic DNA. For the original study's pipeline: Within the assay, amplification of reference gene primers was used to estimate how many nucleated cells each sample contained. To quantify the absolute abundance of each unique TCRbeta CDR3 rearrangement, sequence reads were collapsed and filtered. For each sample, productive Simpson clonality was calculated as the square root of Simpson's diversity index across productive rearrangements. TCRdb obtained this table from immuneACCESS and retained in-frame rearrangements with V and J assigned. These tables miss some clones; where compared with another copy, unresolved V genes account for less than half of the shortfall, and the remainder is unexplained. D and trimming come from the DNA, and the V and J calls and clone size come from that table. The sample data list 180,000 or so clones, and 89% of these were observed just once. The ten largest clones represent around 0.77% of the sample.

These data originate in a study of blood T cell repertoires in COVID-19 (dated by TCRdb to 2020 to 2022). For context, the study as a whole: Samples covering the acute and convalescent phases of COVID-19 were provided by collaborators in the United States, Italy and Spain. The material from the prospective study consisted of cDNA or gDNA derived from T cells, B-cell-depleted T cells, or PBMCs. Deeply sampled blood TCRbeta repertoires from subjects exposed to, actively infected with, or recovered from COVID-19 were included in the dataset. The repertoires were released in a freely available public database meant as a resource for research on the immune response to SARS-CoV-2. Samples came from the ongoing ImmuneRACE study (first 160 participants) plus 1,254 subjects from 6 global collaborators. Sample metadata almost always included a de-identified subject ID, COVID-19 status, age in years and sex. HLA class I and class II types, where available, came from metadata supplied by the sample provider rather than from assay-based typing. Beyond this particular receptor, the publication reports: The quantity of clinical and demographic metadata differed by source and by participant and was supplied without curation.

Participants in the prospective study were enrolled through a virtual design, were aged roughly 18 to 100 years, and lived in approximately 25 United States geographic areas. Cohort assignment in the prospective study relied on participant-reported clinical history from a screening survey and a study questionnaire. For ImmuneRACE Cohort 3, a participant was defined as recovered based on two consecutive negative NP/OP PCR tests, clearance by a healthcare professional, or resolution of symptoms. In the prospective study, whole blood, serum and a nasopharyngeal or oropharyngeal swab were collected from each participant by mobile phlebotomists. Prospective study participants could optionally give additional blood draws and questionnaires over an approximately 2-month period. Prospective study blood samples were shipped either frozen or at room temperature before DNA extraction. CDR1 and CDR2 are drawn from the germline V gene: SGHTA, FQGNSA. The CDR3, from cysteine to phenylalanine, totals 13 residues. Just the 39-base CDR3 DNA is kept, in frame starting at base 1.

The clonotype originates from a young woman who had recovered from COVID-19. The rearrangement combines TRBV7-2 with TRBJ2-5; TRBD2 is perhaps the D gene, given 6 matching bases. Sequencing input: PBMCs or T cells enriched from blood (not recorded which). This receptor carries the CDR3 CAIRGGAQETQYF. At the DNA level, the sequence is TGTGCTATTCGAGGAGGGGCCCAAGAGACCCAGTACTTC.